The 5 T cell receptor beta chains below all came from one sample that was sequenced in a study of blood T cell repertoires in COVID-19. The protocol was immunoSEQ multiplex PCR, while the TCRdb copy is restricted to in-frame clones and leaves out a portion. The repertoire holds roughly 120,000 clones, with approximately 81% as singletons. Sequenced material: peripheral blood. The receptors originated from a man in his fifties or sixties with acute or convalescent COVID-19.

The gene calls are TRBV28 and TRBJ1-4; D is uncertain. V shed 10 bases and J shed 5 bases, with 8 bases lying between them. Germline V gene lookup returns CDR1 MDHEN and CDR2 SYDVKM. The CDR3 has 11 amino acids. CDR3 DNA sequence: TGTGCCACTCAACGGAATGAAAAACTGTTTTTT. This translates into CATQRNEKLFF.

This sequence joins TRBV6-2 or TRBV6-3 and TRBJ2-7, with 7 bases that match TRBD2. The CDR3 has 16 amino acids. Germline V lookup: CDR1 MNHEY, CDR2 SVGEGT. After removal of 0 bases from V and 0 bases from J, the junction contained 5 bases not matched to a gene. The chain's CDR3 is CASSYSPGTNSYEQYV. In DNA form, the CDR3 reads TGTGCCAGCAGTTACTCCCCCGGGACTAACTCCTACGAGCAGTACGTC.

The genes are TRBV7-6 and TRBJ1-3; unclear D gene. CDR3 size: 14 residues. From germline, CDR1 is SGHVS and CDR2 FNYEAQ. Trimming cost V 2 bases and J 0 bases, with 5 bases left between them. CDR3 nucleotide sequence: TGTGCCAGCAGCTTAACGGGCTCTGGAAACACCATATATTTT. Translating gives CASSLTGSGNTIYF.

The V and J genes are TRBV27 and TRBJ2-7; 11 bases are shared with TRBD2. Germline V gene sequence: CDR1 MNHEY, CDR2 SMNVEV (reference sequence). V shed 11 bases and J 1 base; nucleotides not matched to a gene: 7. This CDR3 contains 14 residues. The CDR3 region is CACRTSGLSYEQYF. DNA for the CDR3: TGTGCCTGCCGGACTAGCGGGTTATCCTACGAGCAGTACTTC.

Only one count was recorded for this clone. The rearrangement links TRBV27 to TRBJ1-5; the D is unclear. Trimming left V 10 bases short and J 6 bases short, with 13 bases between. This CDR3 spans 12 amino acids. The V gene's germline CDR1 is MNHEY and CDR2 SMNVEV (reference sequence). The CDR3 nucleotides are TGTGCCACCACAAGTGGTGGTCAGCCCCAGCATTTT. This translates into CATTSGGQPQHF.